Below are 26 T cell receptor beta chains sequenced from a single sample in a study of control samples from healthy donors and cancer patients. This table comes from immunoSEQ multiplex PCR, and its TCRdb copy is limited to in-frame clones, with some not included. The sample consists of around 250,000 clones, roughly 87% of them appearing once. Sequenced material: PBMCs. These receptors all stem from a woman aged 55-69 years with lung cancer.

The chain is built from TRBV19 and TRBJ1-5, with D hard to call. The CDR3 contains 14 residues. The germline CDR1 and CDR2 sequences are LNHDA and SQIVND (reference sequence). Trimming pared 5 bases from V and 4 bases from J, leaving 12 bases between. The CDR3 loop is CASSLGWANQPQHF. DNA for the CDR3: TGTGCCAGTAGTTTGGGTTGGGCTAATCAGCCCCAGCATTTT.

This chain connects TRBV19 to TRBJ1-2; D call uncertain. There are 15 residues in the CDR3. Trimming removed 6 bases from V and 2 bases from J, with 16 bases in between. Per the germline V gene, CDR1 is LNHDA and CDR2 is SQIVND (reference sequence). CDR3 in DNA: TGTGCCAGTAGGACCGTTGCCGGGGTCAACTATGGCTACACCTTC. This codes for CASRTVAGVNYGYTF.

The chain couples TRBV19 to TRBJ1-1; D unresolved. V was clipped by 7 bases and J by 5 bases, with 17 bases between them. CDR1 and CDR2 from the germline V gene are LNHDA and SQIVND (reference sequence). The CDR3 is 14 amino acids. CDR3 amino acids: CASKLGPGRTEAFF. Here the CDR3 DNA reads TGTGCCAGTAAGTTGGGCCCTGGCAGGACTGAAGCTTTCTTT.

This clone was counted only a few times. The V gene is TRBV5-1, the J gene TRBJ2-3, with 10 bases that match TRBD1. CDR1 and CDR2 (germline): SGHRS, YFSETQ. Trimming removed 8 bases from V and 2 bases from J; junction bases left unmatched: 8. The CDR3 runs 15 residues. CDR3 sequence (DNA): TGCGCCAGTAATGGACAGGGGGGATACACAGATACGCAGTATTTT. Residues: CASNGQGGYTDTQYF. Together with reference TRBV5-1 and TRBJ2-3, the CDR3 gives the full variable domain: KAGVTQTPRYLIKTRGQQVTLSCSPISGHRSVSWYQQTPGQGLQFLFEYFSETQRNKGNFPGRFSGRQFSNSRSEMNVSTLELGDSALYLCASNGQGGYTDTQYFGPGTRLTVL.

The chain couples TRBV30 to TRBJ1-5, with unresolved D. Germline assignment: CDR1 GTSNPN and CDR2 SVGIG (reference sequence). CDR3 length: 14 amino acids. V was cut by 2 bases and J by 9 bases, with 17 bases left in between. The CDR3 DNA follows: TGTGCCTGGAGTCAAGGGAGGAGTTTGGGGCCCCAGCATTTT. Its translation: CAWSQGRSLGPQHF.

This chain uses TRBV2 with TRBJ1-1; D is possibly TRBD1 (5 bases). The CDR3 sequence is 15 residues long. Germline CDR1 is SNHLY and CDR2 is FYNNEI. Trimming removed 7 bases from V and 4 bases from J, with 19 bases in between. The CDR3 nucleotides read TGTGCCAGCAAATATTACGGAGCTGGGGGCACTGAAGCTTTCTTT. Protein product: CASKYYGAGGTEAFF.

The gene calls are TRBV3-1 (or the pseudogene TRBV3-2) and TRBJ1-2; perhaps TRBD1 as D (5 bases). Trimming pared 6 bases from V and 3 bases from J, leaving 17 bases between. The germline gives CDR1 LGHDT, CDR2 YNNKEL (reference sequence). The CDR3 is 15 amino acids. CDR3 in amino acids: CASSPPGRRDYGYTF. CDR3 nucleotides: TGTGCCAGCAGTCCTCCGGGACGAAGGGACTATGGCTACACCTTC.

This chain connects TRBV4-2 to TRBJ2-7; D is perhaps TRBD1 (5 bases). Trimming pared 0 bases from V and 1 base from J, leaving 10 bases between. Germline-derived CDR1 and CDR2 are LGHNA and YNFKEQ. This CDR3 has 15 amino acids. CDR3 coding DNA: TGTGCCAGCAGCCAAGAATCGACAGTTTCCTACGAGCAGTACTTC. Translation: CASSQESTVSYEQYF.

The gene calls are TRBV27 and TRBJ1-5; D not certain. Germline V gene lookup returns CDR1 MNHEY and CDR2 SMNVEV (reference sequence). Trimming stripped 5 bases from V and 2 bases from J, with 10 bases between. CDR3 length: 14 residues. The CDR3 sequence: CASSPYLGNQPQHF. In nucleotides, the CDR3 is TGTGCCAGCAGTCCGTATTTGGGCAATCAGCCCCAGCATTTT.

The V call is TRBV3-1 (or the pseudogene TRBV3-2), the J call TRBJ1-3, with D maybe TRBD1 (5 bases). Germline V gives CDR1 LGHDT, CDR2 YNNKEL (reference sequence). The CDR3 runs to 13 residues. Trimming left V 5 bases short and J 4 bases short, with 9 bases between. The CDR3 is CASSWDGGNTIYF. DNA for the CDR3: TGTGCCAGCAGCTGGGACGGAGGAAACACCATATATTTT.

To note about this clone: At the DNA level, this CDR3 is encoded by other sequences in the same sample as well. The V gene is TRBV5-1, the J gene TRBJ1-1; D might be TRBD1 (5 bases). The length of the CDR3 is 14 residues. Between the trimmed V and J ends, which lost 0 bases and 5 bases, there was a span of 11 bases. CDR1 and CDR2 from the germline V gene are SGHRS and YFSETQ. Here the CDR3 DNA reads TGCGCCAGCAGCTTGGTTCGGGGCTCGACTGAAGCTTTCTTT. Amino acid sequence: CASSLVRGSTEAFF.

The chain couples TRBV7-9 to TRBJ1-6; D perhaps matches TRBD1 (5 bases). The CDR3 runs 16 residues. The germline V gene has CDR1 SEHNR and CDR2 FQNEAQ (reference sequence). V lost 5 bases to trimming and J lost 10 bases, with 21 bases between them. CDR3 loop: CASSPPGRGWRSPLHF. For the CDR3, the DNA is TGTGCCAGCAGCCCCCCGGGTAGGGGCTGGAGATCACCCCTCCACTTT. Complete variable domain (other parts from reference TRBV7-9 and TRBJ1-6): DTGVSQNPRHKITKRGQNVTFRCDPISEHNRLYWYRQTLGQGPEFLTYFQNEAQLEKSRLLSDRFSAERPKGSFSTLEIQRTEQGDSAMYLCASSPPGRGWRSPLHFGNGTRLTVT.

This clone was counted a few times. The chain carries TRBV4-1 and TRBJ1-6; 7 nucleotides match TRBD1. The CDR3 runs 14 residues. In germline, CDR1 is MGHRA, CDR2 YSYEKL. With V trimmed by 3 bases and J by 7 bases, 3 bases remained unmatched. The CDR3 sequence: CASSQPQGNSPLHF. CDR3 nucleotides: TGCGCCAGCAGCCAGCCACAGGGGAATTCACCCCTCCACTTT.

The chain recombines TRBV5-1 with TRBJ2-5; D assignment may be TRBD1 or TRBD2 (6 bases each). This CDR3 region has 15 residues. Germline values: CDR1 SGHRS, CDR2 YFSETQ. With 4 bases removed from V and 4 bases from J, the gap between germline ends came to 17 bases. The CDR3 DNA sequence: TGCGCCAGCAGCGAGGGGGGCAGGTCCGGAGAGACCCAGTACTTC. Protein product: CASSEGGRSGETQYF.

This chain connects TRBV20-1 to TRBJ2-1, with D tentatively TRBD2 (7 bases). The germline V gene encodes CDR1 DFQATT and CDR2 SNEGSKA (reference sequence). Deletions cut 3 bases from V and 4 bases from J, with 25 bases between. The CDR3 loop spans 18 amino acids. Written as DNA, the CDR3 is TGCAGTGCTAGTCGAAGTTTGGGTTCGGGGGGCATGTACAATGAGCAGTTCTTC. Amino acids: CSASRSLGSGGMYNEQFF.

V usage is TRBV5-1 and J usage is TRBJ1-2, with a tentative D call TRBD1 (6 bases). The V and J ends lost 0 bases and 6 bases respectively, with 12 bases between them. The germline gives CDR1 SGHRS, CDR2 YFSETQ. This CDR3 has 14 residues. CDR3 residues: CASSLGGRLNGYTF. In DNA, the CDR3 is TGCGCCAGCAGCTTGGGGGGGCGCTTAAATGGCTACACCTTC.

The V gene is TRBV5-6, the J gene TRBJ1-6, with D maybe TRBD1 (6 bases). The CDR3 contains 16 residues. V shed 1 base and J shed 7 bases, with 15 bases lying between them. Germline V gene lookup returns CDR1 SGHDT and CDR2 YYEEEE. Here the CDR3 reads CASSLSGQGRNSPLHF. The DNA for the CDR3 is TGTGCCAGCAGCTTGAGTGGGCAGGGGAGGAATTCACCCCTCCACTTT.

V usage is TRBV19 and J usage is TRBJ1-5; 9 bases are a match to TRBD1. Germline CDR1 and CDR2: LNHDA and SQIVND (reference sequence). The CDR3 is 15 residues long. The junction had 6 bases not matched to a gene; V was cut back by 7 bases and J by 2 bases. Here the CDR3 DNA reads TGTGCCAGTAATTGGACAGGGGAGGGCAATCAGCCCCAGCATTTT. Its translation: CASNWTGEGNQPQHF.

The CDR3: CASSYEGRGSYEQYF. The CDR3 nucleotides are TGTGCCAGCAGTTACGAGGGCAGGGGCTCCTACGAGCAGTACTTC. V and J are TRBV6-5 and TRBJ2-7; a weak D match, TRBD1 (6 bases). V lost 2 bases, J lost 0 bases, and 11 bases lay in between. Germline-derived CDR1 and CDR2 are MNHEY and SVGAGI. The CDR3 extends over 15 amino acids.

This clone was found once. This sequence joins TRBV2 and TRBJ1-4, with D possibly TRBD1 on 5 matching bases. Trimming took 6 bases from V and 10 from J, leaving 12 bases between them. The CDR3 sequence is 12 residues long. Germline V CDR1 and CDR2: SNHLY, FYNNEI. CDR3 in amino acids: CASRDRDGKLFF. CDR3 in DNA: TGTGCCAGCAGAGACAGAGACGGAAAACTGTTTTTT.

The V call is TRBV3-1 (or the pseudogene TRBV3-2), the J call TRBJ2-3, with TRBD2 identical over 13 bases. This CDR3 is 17 amino acids long. Germline CDR1 is LGHDT and CDR2 is YNNKEL (reference sequence). Losses at the gene ends were 2 bases for V and 0 bases for J; bases not matched to a gene: 2. The DNA for the CDR3 is TGTGCCAGCAGCCAAACTAGCGGGGGGGATAGCACAGATACGCAGTATTTT. It specifies CASSQTSGGDSTDTQYF.

The chain recombines TRBV7-9 with TRBJ1-6; weak D call: TRBD1 (5 bases). The CDR3 is made up of 16 amino acids. Trimming shortened V by 1 base and J by 6 bases, and 13 bases separated the two germline ends. Germline values: CDR1 SEHNR, CDR2 FQNEAQ (reference sequence). DNA of the CDR3: TGTGCCAGCAGCTTAGGAGGGGTCGGCGGTAATTCACCCCTCCACTTT. Translating it yields CASSLGGVGGNSPLHF.

CDR3 bases: TGTGCCAGCAGCTCGGGAGGGAGAGGGACTAGGATTTACGAGCAGTACTTC. Its translation: CASSSGGRGTRIYEQYF. The chain recombines TRBV5-6 with TRBJ2-7; TRBD2 matches at 8 bases. The V segment lost 3 bases and the J segment 4 bases; nucleotides outside the gene matches: 15. This CDR3 region has 17 residues. Germline CDR1 and CDR2: SGHDT and YYEEEE.

A word on this clone: Other DNA sequences in this specimen translate into the identical CDR3. The chain links TRBV6-5 to TRBJ1-2; tentative D call: TRBD1 (6 bases). The CDR3 loop spans 13 amino acids. Germline V lookup: CDR1 MNHEY, CDR2 SVGAGI. With 6 bases removed from V and 4 bases from J, the gap between germline ends came to 12 bases. Here the CDR3 reads CASSLGQIYGYTF. CDR3 sequence (DNA): TGTGCCAGCAGCCTAGGACAGATCTATGGCTACACCTTC.

The genes are TRBV10-1 and TRBJ2-7; D may correspond to TRBD1 or TRBD2 (5 bases each). V lost 3 bases, J lost 3 bases, and 12 bases lay in between. The CDR3 consists of 14 residues. CDR1 WNHNN and CDR2 SYGVQD come from the germline V gene (reference sequence). The CDR3 DNA reads TGCGCCAGCAGTGAACGGGCGAGGGGCTACGAGCAGTACTTC. Protein sequence: CASSERARGYEQYF.

The chain uses TRBV12-3 or TRBV12-4 and TRBJ2-7; D is unclear. Deletions cut 2 bases from V and 6 bases from J, with 11 bases between. The CDR3 covers 13 residues. This CDR3 is CASSLRVQLEQYF. CDR3 bases: TGTGCCAGCAGTTTACGGGTGCAACTCGAGCAGTACTTC.